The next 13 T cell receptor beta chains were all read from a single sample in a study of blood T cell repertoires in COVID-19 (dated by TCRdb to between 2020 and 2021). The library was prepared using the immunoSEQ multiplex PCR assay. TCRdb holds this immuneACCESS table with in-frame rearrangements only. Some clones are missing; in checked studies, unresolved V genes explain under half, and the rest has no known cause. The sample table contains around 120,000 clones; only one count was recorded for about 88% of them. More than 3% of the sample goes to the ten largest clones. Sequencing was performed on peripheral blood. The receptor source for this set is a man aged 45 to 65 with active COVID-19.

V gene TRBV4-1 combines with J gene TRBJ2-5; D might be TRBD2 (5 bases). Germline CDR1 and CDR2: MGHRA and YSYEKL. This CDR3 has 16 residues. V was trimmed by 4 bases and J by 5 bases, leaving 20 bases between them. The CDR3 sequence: CASSPLEGAVGETQYF. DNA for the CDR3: TGCGCCAGCAGCCCGCTAGAGGGTGCCGTCGGGGAGACCCAGTACTTC.

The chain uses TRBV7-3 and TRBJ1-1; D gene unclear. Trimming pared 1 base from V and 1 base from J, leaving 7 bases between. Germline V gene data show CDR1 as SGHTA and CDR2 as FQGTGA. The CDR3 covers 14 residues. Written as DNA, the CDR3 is TGTGCCAGCAGCTTAAACCGCGAGAACACTGAAGCTTTCTTT. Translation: CASSLNRENTEAFF.

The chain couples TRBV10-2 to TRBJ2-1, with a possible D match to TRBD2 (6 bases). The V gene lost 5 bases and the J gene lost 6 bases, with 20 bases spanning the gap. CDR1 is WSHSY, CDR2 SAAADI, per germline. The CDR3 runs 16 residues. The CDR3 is CASSPPGLTYSNEQFF. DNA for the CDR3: TGCGCCAGCAGTCCCCCGGGACTGACCTACTCCAATGAGCAGTTCTTC.

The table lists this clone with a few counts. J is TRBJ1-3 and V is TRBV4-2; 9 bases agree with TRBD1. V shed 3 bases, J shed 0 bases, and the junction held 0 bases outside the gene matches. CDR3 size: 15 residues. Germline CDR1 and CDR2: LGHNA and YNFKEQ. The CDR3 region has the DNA TGTGCCAGCAGCCAGACAGGGGGCTCTGGAAACACCATATATTTT. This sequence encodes CASSQTGGSGNTIYF.

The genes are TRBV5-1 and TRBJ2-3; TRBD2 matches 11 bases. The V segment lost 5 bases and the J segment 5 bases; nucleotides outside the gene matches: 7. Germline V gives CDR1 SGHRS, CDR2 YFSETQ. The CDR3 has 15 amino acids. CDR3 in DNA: TGCGCCAGCAGGGACCTAGCGGGGGGAAAAGATACGCAGTATTTT. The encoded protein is CASRDLAGGKDTQYF.

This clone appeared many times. CDR3 residues: CASSISQLWGYTF. The CDR3 coding sequence is TGTGCCAGTAGTATATCGCAACTGTGGGGCTACACCTTC. The rearrangement joins TRBV19 to TRBJ1-2; D is ambiguous. The CDR3 is 13 residues long. Germline CDR1 LNHDA, CDR2 SQIVND (reference sequence). V was cut by 2 bases and J by 8 bases, with 12 bases left in between.

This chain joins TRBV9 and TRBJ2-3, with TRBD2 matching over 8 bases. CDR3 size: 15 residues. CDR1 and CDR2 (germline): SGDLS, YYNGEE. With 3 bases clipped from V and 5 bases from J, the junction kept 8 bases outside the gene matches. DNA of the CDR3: TGTGCCAGCAGCGGTAGCGGGAATAGTGGAGATACGCAGTATTTT. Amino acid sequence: CASSGSGNSGDTQYF. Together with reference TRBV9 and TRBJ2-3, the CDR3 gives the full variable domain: DSGVTQTPKHLITATGQRVTLRCSPRSGDLSVYWYQQSLDQGLQFLIQYYNGEERAKGNILERFSAQQFPDLHSELNLSSLELGDSALYFCASSGSGNSGDTQYFGPGTRLTVL.

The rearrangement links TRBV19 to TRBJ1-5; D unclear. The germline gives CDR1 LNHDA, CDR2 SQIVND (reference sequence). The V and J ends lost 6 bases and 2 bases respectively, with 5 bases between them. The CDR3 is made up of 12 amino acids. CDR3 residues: CASRRGNQPQHF. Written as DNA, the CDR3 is TGTGCCAGTAGGAGAGGCAATCAGCCCCAGCATTTT. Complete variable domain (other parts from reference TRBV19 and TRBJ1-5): DGGITQSPKYLFRKEGQNVTLSCEQNLNHDAMYWYRQDPGQGLRLIYYSQIVNDFQKGDIAEGYSVSREKKESFPLTVTSAQKNPTAFYLCASRRGNQPQHFGDGTRLSIL.

CDR3 region: CASELQGDTDTQYF. CDR3 coding DNA: TGTGCCAGCGAACTACAGGGGGACACAGATACGCAGTATTTT. The chain is built from TRBV6-5 and TRBJ2-3, with 8 bases identical to TRBD1. Trimming at V came to 8 bases and at J to 2 bases, leaving 6 bases not matched to a gene. The CDR3 is 14 residues long. Germline V gene data show CDR1 as MNHEY and CDR2 as SVGAGI.

CDR3 sequence (DNA): TGTGCCAGCACCCTAAGGGGGGGGTACACCGGGGAGCTGTTTTTT. It codes for CASTLRGGYTGELFF. This chain connects TRBV5-5 to TRBJ2-2; D might be TRBD2 (7 bases). The CDR3 length is 15 residues. Germline CDR1 reads SGHKS; CDR2 reads YYEKEE (reference sequence). With 6 bases removed from V and 3 bases from J, the gap between germline ends came to 15 bases.

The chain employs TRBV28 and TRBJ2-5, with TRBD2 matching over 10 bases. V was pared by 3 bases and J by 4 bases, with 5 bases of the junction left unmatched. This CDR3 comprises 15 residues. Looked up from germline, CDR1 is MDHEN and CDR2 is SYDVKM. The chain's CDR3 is CASSFPTSGVETQYF. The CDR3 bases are TGTGCCAGCAGTTTCCCCACTAGCGGGGTAGAGACCCAGTACTTC.

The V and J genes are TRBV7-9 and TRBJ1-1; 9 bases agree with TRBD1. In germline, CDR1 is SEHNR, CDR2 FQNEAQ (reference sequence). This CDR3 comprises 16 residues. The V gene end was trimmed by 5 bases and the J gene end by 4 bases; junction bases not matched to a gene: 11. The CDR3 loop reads CASSTRTGAVGTEAFF. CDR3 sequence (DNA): TGTGCCAGCAGCACGAGGACAGGGGCGGTGGGCACTGAAGCTTTCTTT.

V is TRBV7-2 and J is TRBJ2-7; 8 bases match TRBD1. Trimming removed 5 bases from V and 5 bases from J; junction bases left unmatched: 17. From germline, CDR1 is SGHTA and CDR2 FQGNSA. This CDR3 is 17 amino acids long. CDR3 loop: CASSPQSAGTGRDEQYF. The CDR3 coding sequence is TGTGCCAGCAGCCCCCAGTCCGCCGGGACAGGTCGGGACGAGCAGTACTTC.